These T cell receptor beta chains were read from a single sample in a study of CD8+CD57+ T cells in acquired aplastic anemia. TCRdb redid the calling of the reads with MiXCR, one entry per CDR3 protein. This table has about 41,000 distinct CDR3 sequences, under 80% appearing once. Specimen: sorted CD4+, CD8+, or CD8+CD57+ T cells (not recorded which) from PBMCs. The receptors originated from a human donor with aplastic anemia. Both conserved end residues are part of each CDR3. D genes are given only for firm matches. Some rows have no size entry. The others give once, few or many, or a class for an expanded clone.

J gene | V gene | clone size | D gene | CDR3 protein | CDR3 DNA
TRBJ2-5 | TRBV6-1 | - | TRBD1 | CASSPTGAQETQYF | TGTGCCAGCAGCCCGACAGGGGCTCAAGAGACCCAGTACTTC
TRBJ2-5 | TRBV15 | - | - | CATSRDHAGETQYF | TGTGCCACCAGCAGAGATCATGCAGGAGAGACCCAGTACTTC
TRBJ1-1 | TRBV2 | - | - | CASSETRSDNTEAFF | TGTGCCAGCAGTGAGACCCGGTCGGATAACACTGAAGCTTTCTTT
TRBJ2-7 | TRBV29-1 | - | - | CSVEDHRSYEQYF | TGCAGCGTTGAAGATCACAGATCCTACGAGCAGTACTTC
TRBJ2-1 | TRBV7-9 | - | - | CASSLGLDNEQFF | TGTGCCAGCAGCTTAGGACTAGACAATGAGCAGTTCTTC
TRBJ1-5 | TRBV20-1 | - | - | CSASETAGNQPQHF | TGCAGTGCTAGCGAAACCGCGGGCAATCAGCCCCAGCATTTT
TRBJ2-2 | TRBV7-3 | once | - | CASSLNGGPLFF | TGTGCCAGCAGCTTAAATGGGGGACCGCTGTTTTTT
TRBJ2-7 | TRBV5-6 | many | - | CASSLAGTINEQYF | TGTGCCAGCAGCTTGGCGGGGACAATCAACGAGCAGTACTTC
TRBJ1-1 | TRBV9 | many | - | CASSVGGGAYTEAFF | TGTGCCAGCAGCGTAGGTGGAGGGGCTTACACTGAAGCTTTCTTT
TRBJ2-2 | TRBV29-1 | once | TRBD2 | CSVIGGGHTGELFF | TGCAGCGTCATTGGGGGAGGGCACACCGGGGAGCTGTTTTTT
TRBJ2-3 | TRBV25-1 | once | - | CASSGMEADTQYF | TGTGCCAGCAGCGGAATGGAGGCAGATACGCAGTATTTT
TRBJ1-1 | TRBV19 | - | - | CASSIGAREILNTEAFF | TGTGCCAGTAGTATAGGAGCCAGGGAGATTCTGAACACTGAAGCTTTCTTT
TRBJ1-1 | TRBV7-3 | many | TRBD1 | CASSYGTGTEAFF | TGTGCCAGCAGCTACGGGACAGGCACTGAAGCTTTCTTT
TRBJ1-2 | TRBV7-9 | - | TRBD1 | CASSLGHAGGDGYTF | TGTGCCAGCAGCTTAGGGCACGCAGGGGGCGATGGCTACACCTTC
TRBJ1-1 | TRBV4-2 | once | - | CASSQILNTEAFF | TGTGCCAGCAGCCAGATTTTGAACACTGAAGCTTTCTTT
TRBJ1-6 | TRBV7-9 | few | - | CASSQTGSNSPLHF | TGTGCCAGCAGCCAAACAGGGAGTAATTCACCCCTCCACTTT
TRBJ2-7 | TRBV20-1 | few | - | CSARGAGNDYEQYF | TGCAGTGCTAGAGGGGCAGGCAACGACTACGAGCAGTACTTC
TRBJ2-2 | TRBV7-8 | once | - | CASSSKSSPNTGELFF | TGTGCCAGCAGCTCAAAATCCAGTCCGAACACCGGGGAGCTGTTTTTT
TRBJ1-6 | TRBV19 | - | TRBD1 | CASTPGGSYNSPLHF | TGTGCCAGTACCCCAGGGGGCTCCTATAATTCACCCCTCCACTTT
TRBJ1-6 | TRBV20-1 | - | - | CSAANVAGPNSPLHF | TGCAGTGCGGCAAACGTGGCGGGACCTAATTCACCCCTCCACTTT
TRBJ1-2 | TRBV15 | many | - | CATRGSGDPYGYTF | TGTGCCACCAGGGGGTCCGGGGATCCTTATGGCTACACCTTC
TRBJ1-5 | TRBV10-3 | many | - | CAISSRTDSNQPQHF | TGTGCCATCAGTTCCCGGACGGATAGCAATCAGCCCCAGCATTTT
TRBJ1-2 | TRBV5-1 | many | - | CASSLGVSNYGYTF | TGCGCCAGCAGCTTGGGGGTCAGTAACTATGGCTACACCTTC
TRBJ2-7 | TRBV2 | - | - | CASSEVGGPYERYF | TGTGCCAGCAGTGAAGTGGGGGGGCCCTACGAGCGGTACTTC
TRBJ2-7 | TRBV7-8 | few | TRBD1 | CASSSPGQDSYEQYF | TGTGCCAGCAGCTCCCCGGGACAGGACTCCTACGAGCAGTACTTC
TRBJ2-1 | TRBV15 | - | - | CATSRDFFGVEQFF | TGTGCCACCAGCAGAGATTTCTTTGGCGTTGAGCAGTTCTTC
TRBJ2-3 | TRBV11-2 | - | - | CASSFGLATGTDTQYF | TGTGCCAGCAGCTTCGGTCTAGCGACGGGCACAGATACGCAGTATTTT
TRBJ2-1 | TRBV10-2 | - | - | CASSESQEQFF | TGCGCCAGCAGTGAGTCACAAGAGCAGTTCTTC